This is a list of T cell receptor beta chains from one sample in a study of blood T cell repertoires in COVID-19. TCRdb's table, derived via immunoSEQ multiplex PCR, lists solely in-frame clones and lacks some. The sample includes over 300,000 clones, 90% of them seen just once. The sequenced sample consisted of peripheral blood. These receptors came from a man between 18 and 29 years old with active or convalescent COVID-19. Each CDR3 is given with its conserved first and last residue. The D gene is left open where the match is weak.

J | D | V | length | DNA | CDR3
TRBJ1-3 | TRBD1 | TRBV18 | 16 | TGTGCCAGCTCACCATATGAACAGGGGGCTGGAAACACCATATATTTT | CASSPYEQGAGNTIYF
TRBJ1-2 | TRBD1 | TRBV6-6 | 15 | TGTGCCAGCAAACGACAGGGGGACGCCAACTATGGCTACACCTTC | CASKRQGDANYGYTF
TRBJ2-5 | - | TRBV18 | 13 | TGTGCCAGCTCACCAAGGGGTGGGGAGACCCAGTACTTC | CASSPRGGETQYF
TRBJ2-7 | TRBD2 | TRBV7-6 | 15 | TGTGCCAGCAGCTCTGCGGGGGACGGATCCTACGAGCAGTACTTC | CASSSAGDGSYEQYF
TRBJ2-1 | TRBD2 | TRBV6-2/TRBV6-3 | 12 | TGTGCCAGCAGTCGGACTAGCGGAGAGCAGTTCTTC | CASSRTSGEQFF
TRBJ1-4 | - | TRBV5-1 | 13 | TGCGCCAGCAGGGACACAATAAATGAAAAACTGTTTTTT | CASRDTINEKLFF
TRBJ1-1 | - | TRBV4-1 | 15 | TGCGCCAGCAGCCGAAGGGGTCCGGGGAACACTGAAGCTTTCTTT | CASSRRGPGNTEAFF
TRBJ1-2 | - | TRBV5-4 | 13 | TGTGCCAGCAGCCGAGGACATGTCTATGGCTACACCTTC | CASSRGHVYGYTF
TRBJ2-1 | TRBD2 | TRBV9 | 17 | TGTGCCAGCAGCGTAGGGTGGACTAGCGGGGTTTACAATGAGCAGTTCTTC | CASSVGWTSGVYNEQFF
TRBJ2-1 | TRBD2 | TRBV2 | 15 | TGTGCCAGCAGTGAGCCAGCGGGGACCTACAATGAGCAGTTCTTC | CASSEPAGTYNEQFF
TRBJ2-2 | TRBD2 | TRBV14 | 15 | TGTGCCAGCAGCCAATCAGCGGGAGCAGCCGGGGAGCTGTTTTTT | CASSQSAGAAGELFF
TRBJ1-4 | - | TRBV18 | 13 | TGTGCCAGCTCACTCAGTTTGGATGAAAAACTGTTTTTT | CASSLSLDEKLFF
TRBJ1-1 | TRBD1 | TRBV5-8 | 14 | TGTGCCAGCAGCTTGGGACAGGGTCCCACTGAAGCTTTCTTT | CASSLGQGPTEAFF